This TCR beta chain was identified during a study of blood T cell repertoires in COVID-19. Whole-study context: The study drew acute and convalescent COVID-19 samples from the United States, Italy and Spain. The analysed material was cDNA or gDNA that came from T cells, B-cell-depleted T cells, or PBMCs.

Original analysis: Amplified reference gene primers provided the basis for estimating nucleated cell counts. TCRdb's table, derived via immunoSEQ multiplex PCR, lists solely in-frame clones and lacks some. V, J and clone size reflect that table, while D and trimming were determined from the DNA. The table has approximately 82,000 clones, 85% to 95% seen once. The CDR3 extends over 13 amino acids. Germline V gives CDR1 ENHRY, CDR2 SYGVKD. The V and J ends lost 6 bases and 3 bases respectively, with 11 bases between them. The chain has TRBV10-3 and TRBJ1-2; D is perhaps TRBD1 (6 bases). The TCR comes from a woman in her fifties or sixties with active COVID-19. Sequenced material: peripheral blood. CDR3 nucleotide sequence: TGTGCCATCAGCGACACAGGGTACTATGGCTACACCTTC. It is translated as CAISDTGYYGYTF.